These T cell receptor beta chains were read from a single sample in a study of technical replicates of blood from a few donors. The data were produced by immunoSEQ multiplex PCR, yet TCRdb's version contains in-frame clones alone and is incomplete. The repertoire holds nearly 80,000 clones, with about nine tenths as singletons. What was sequenced was T cells isolated from PBMCs. The receptors come from a human donor in good health. Both conserved end residues are part of each CDR3. The D gene is left open where the match is weak. Clone size is shown for a subset of rows, as once, few, many or a class of expanded clone.

length: 13; size: .; J: TRBJ2-7; D: TRBD1; V: TRBV9; DNA: TGTGCCAGCAGCGGACGGACAGGGGATGAACAGTACTTC; CDR3: CASSGRTGDEQYF
length: 14; size: .; J: TRBJ1-5; D: .; V: TRBV29-1; DNA: TGCAGCGTTGCCCCTGCGGGGGTCGGGCAGCCCCAGCATTTT; CDR3: CSVAPAGVGQPQHF
length: 13; size: few; J: TRBJ1-1; D: .; V: TRBV19; DNA: TGTGCCAGTAATAAGGGGCAGTACACTGAAGCTTTCTTT; CDR3: CASNKGQYTEAFF
length: 13; size: .; J: TRBJ2-1; D: .; V: TRBV7-9; DNA: TGTGCCAGCAGCTTACCCAACGTAGTGGGGGCGTTCTTC; CDR3: CASSLPNVVGAFF
length: 14; size: .; J: TRBJ1-3; D: .; V: TRBV28; DNA: TGTGCCAGCAGCGTAACAGGGTCTGGAAACACCATATATTTT; CDR3: CASSVTGSGNTIYF
length: 16; size: .; J: TRBJ2-1; D: TRBD2; V: TRBV7-7; DNA: TGTGCCAGCAGCTTCTCCGGCGGGAGAGGGGACAATGAGCAGTTCTTC; CDR3: CASSFSGGRGDNEQFF
length: 14; size: .; J: TRBJ1-1; D: .; V: TRBV5-6; DNA: TGTGCCAGCAGCTTGGGTCCGGTGAACACTGAAGCTTTCTTT; CDR3: CASSLGPVNTEAFF
length: 16; size: .; J: TRBJ2-7; D: .; V: TRBV7-8; DNA: TGTGCCAGCAGCCCTCTATCGGACAACGGAGCCTACGAGCAGTACTTC; CDR3: CASSPLSDNGAYEQYF
length: 16; size: once; J: TRBJ1-2; D: .; V: TRBV10-3; DNA: TGTGCCATCAGTGCCATCAACGCGGCCCCGTTGGATGGCTACACCTTC; CDR3: CAISAINAAPLDGYTF
length: 13; size: .; J: TRBJ2-1; D: .; V: TRBV14; DNA: TGTGCCAGCAGCCAGAGCGGGCATAATGAGCAGTTCTTC; CDR3: CASSQSGHNEQFF
length: 12; size: .; J: TRBJ2-2; D: .; V: TRBV9; DNA: TGTGCCAGCAGCGTAACGGGCGGGGAGCTGTTTTTT; CDR3: CASSVTGGELFF
length: 15; size: .; J: TRBJ2-7; D: TRBD2; V: TRBV5-4; DNA: TGTGCCAGCAGCCTGGGGAGGGCGAGCTCCTACGAGCAGTACTTC; CDR3: CASSLGRASSYEQYF
length: 15; size: .; J: TRBJ2-6; D: .; V: TRBV5-4; DNA: TGTGCCAGCAGCAATCGGGGCTCTGGGGCCAACGTCCTGACTTTC; CDR3: CASSNRGSGANVLTF
length: 14; size: .; J: TRBJ2-1; D: .; V: TRBV6-1; DNA: TGTGCCAGCAGTGGAGGAGCAGGGTACAATGAGCAGTTCTTC; CDR3: CASSGGAGYNEQFF
length: 13; size: .; J: TRBJ1-2; D: .; V: TRBV19; DNA: TGTGCCAGCCATAACGGCGGCTTCTATGGCTACACCTTC; CDR3: CASHNGGFYGYTF
length: 15; size: .; J: TRBJ2-1; D: TRBD1; V: TRBV7-6; DNA: TGTGCCAGCAGCTTCGGGACAGGGGTCTACAATGAGCAGTTCTTC; CDR3: CASSFGTGVYNEQFF
length: 13; size: .; J: TRBJ1-5; D: .; V: TRBV7-6; DNA: TGTGCCAGCAGCTCCCGGTTGCTTCAGCCCCAGCATTTT; CDR3: CASSSRLLQPQHF
length: 13; size: once; J: TRBJ1-2; D: .; V: TRBV7-3; DNA: TGTGCCAGCAGCTTAACTGGGGGCACGGGCTACACCTTC; CDR3: CASSLTGGTGYTF
length: 15; size: .; J: TRBJ2-1; D: TRBD2; V: TRBV10-3; DNA: TGTGCCATCAGCTCACTAGCGGGCGCCTACAATGAGCAGTTCTTC; CDR3: CAISSLAGAYNEQFF
length: 15; size: .; J: TRBJ2-7; D: TRBD1; V: TRBV30; DNA: TGTGCCTGGGGGGGCGGGACAGGGGGCTCCTACGAGCAGTACTTC; CDR3: CAWGGGTGGSYEQYF
length: 14; size: .; J: TRBJ2-7; D: TRBD1; V: TRBV7-9; DNA: TGTGCCAGCAGCTTGACAGGGGGCGTTGACGAGCAGTACTTC; CDR3: CASSLTGGVDEQYF
length: 12; size: .; J: TRBJ1-1; D: .; V: TRBV7-9; DNA: TGTGCCAGCAGCCTAACAGGATATGAAGCTTTCTTT; CDR3: CASSLTGYEAFF
length: 14; size: .; J: TRBJ1-2; D: .; V: TRBV28; DNA: TGTGCCAGCAGCCTAGGGGGTTCTAACTATGGCTACACCTTC; CDR3: CASSLGGSNYGYTF
length: 17; size: .; J: TRBJ1-3; D: .; V: TRBV9; DNA: TGTGCCAGCAGCGTAGATCGTTCAGGCAGCTCTGGAAACACCATATATTTT; CDR3: CASSVDRSGSSGNTIYF
length: 13; size: few; J: TRBJ1-2; D: .; V: TRBV7-9; DNA: TGTGCCAGCAGCCCGGTCCGGGGAACAGGCTACACCTTC; CDR3: CASSPVRGTGYTF
length: 15; size: .; J: TRBJ2-1; D: TRBD2; V: TRBV2; DNA: TGTGCCAGCACCCTTAGCGGGAGGGCCTTTAATGAGCAGTTCTTC; CDR3: CASTLSGRAFNEQFF
length: 13; size: .; J: TRBJ1-3; D: .; V: TRBV28; DNA: TGTGCCAGCAGTTTAGAGGGAAGAAACACCATATATTTT; CDR3: CASSLEGRNTIYF
length: 16; size: .; J: TRBJ1-5; D: TRBD1; V: TRBV30; DNA: TGTGCCTGGAGTGGCGGGGCAGGGGGATTCAATCAGCCCCAGCATTTT; CDR3: CAWSGGAGGFNQPQHF
length: 14; size: .; J: TRBJ2-5; D: .; V: TRBV7-2; DNA: TGTGCCAGCAGCCTTTGGGCTATCCAAGAGACCCAGTACTTC; CDR3: CASSLWAIQETQYF
length: 13; size: .; J: TRBJ2-4; D: TRBD2; V: TRBV9; DNA: TGTGCCAGCAGCGAAACTAGCGGGAGCACCGGTCACTTC; CDR3: CASSETSGSTGHF
length: 16; size: .; J: TRBJ2-7; D: TRBD1; V: TRBV5-1; DNA: TGCGCCAGCAGCCCAGAACCCGGGACAGACATATACGAGCAGTACTTC; CDR3: CASSPEPGTDIYEQYF
length: 15; size: .; J: TRBJ2-7; D: TRBD2; V: TRBV27; DNA: TGTGCCAGCAGTCCTTCAGCGGGAGTAGGGTACGAGCAGTACTTC; CDR3: CASSPSAGVGYEQYF
length: 13; size: .; J: TRBJ2-7; D: .; V: TRBV7-3; DNA: TGTGCCAGCAGCTCTGGGCCTACCTACGAGCAGTACTTC; CDR3: CASSSGPTYEQYF
length: 14; size: once; J: TRBJ2-5; D: TRBD1; V: TRBV19; DNA: TGTGCCAGTAGTTTCGACAGGGGACAAGAGACCCAGTACTTC; CDR3: CASSFDRGQETQYF
length: 14; size: .; J: TRBJ2-7; D: TRBD1; V: TRBV9; DNA: TGTGCCAGCAGCATCCGGGACAGGGTCTACGAGCAGTACTTC; CDR3: CASSIRDRVYEQYF
length: 17; size: .; J: TRBJ2-5; D: TRBD2; V: TRBV18; DNA: TGTGCCAGCTCACCACCGGCAGCGGGAGGGCCAGGGGAGACCCAGTACTTC; CDR3: CASSPPAAGGPGETQYF
length: 15; size: .; J: TRBJ2-5; D: .; V: TRBV7-6; DNA: TGTGCCAGCAGCTTAGTACCCGAGGGCCAAGAGACCCAGTACTTC; CDR3: CASSLVPEGQETQYF
length: 15; size: .; J: TRBJ1-1; D: .; V: TRBV27; DNA: TGTGCCAGCAATACGGCGGGGGGGTTGTACACTGAAGCTTTCTTT; CDR3: CASNTAGGLYTEAFF
length: 11; size: .; J: TRBJ1-2; D: .; V: TRBV20-1; DNA: TGCAGTGCTCCTGAAGCGACAGTCTCCGCCTTC; CDR3: CSAPEATVSAF
length: 13; size: .; J: TRBJ2-1; D: .; V: TRBV5-1; DNA: TGCGCCAGCAGCATAACTAGCACCAATGAGCAGTTCTTC; CDR3: CASSITSTNEQFF
length: 13; size: .; J: TRBJ2-7; D: .; V: TRBV9; DNA: TGTGCCAGCAGCGAGCTAGAGGGTTACGAGCAGTACTTC; CDR3: CASSELEGYEQYF
length: 16; size: .; J: TRBJ2-7; D: .; V: TRBV6-5; DNA: TGTGCCAGCAGTTATACAGGGCAGCCCCCAATCTACGAGCAGTACTTC; CDR3: CASSYTGQPPIYEQYF